The 12 T cell receptor beta chains reported below all come from one sample, sequenced in a study of T cell changes during pregnancy in multiple sclerosis. The repertoire was sequenced with immunoSEQ multiplex PCR; TCRdb's copy has only in-frame clones and lacks some. The sample holds under 30,000 clones, about 88% seen once. The starting material was CD8+ T cells from peripheral blood mononuclear cells, obtained in the second trimester of pregnancy. Receptor source: a female donor with multiple sclerosis, enrolled in a pregnancy study.

In this sample, this clone turned up a few times. The V and J genes are TRBV7-9 and TRBJ2-1; no definite D call. The CDR3 runs to 15 residues. Germline CDR1 and CDR2: SEHNR and FQNEAQ (reference sequence). Trimming pared 4 bases from V and 0 bases from J, leaving 10 bases between. Written as DNA, the CDR3 is TGTGCCAGCAGCTCAGAGGCCAGCTCCTACAATGAGCAGTTCTTC. It yields the protein CASSSEASSYNEQFF.

The chain carries TRBV7-2 and TRBJ2-3, with 9 nucleotides matching TRBD2. There are 15 residues in the CDR3. Germline V gene lookup returns CDR1 SGHTA and CDR2 FQGNSA. V lost 5 bases to trimming and J lost 1 base; unmatched junction nucleotides: 4. CDR3 residues: CASSQLAGRTDTQYF. DNA for the CDR3: TGTGCCAGCAGCCAACTAGCGGGTCGCACAGATACGCAGTATTTT. Full variable domain (outside the CDR3, taken from reference TRBV7-2 and TRBJ2-3): GAGVSQSPSNKVTEKGKDVELRCDPISGHTALYWYRQSLGQGLEFLIYFQGNSAPDKSGLPSDRFSAERTGGSVSTLTIQRTQQEDSAVYLCASSQLAGRTDTQYFGPGTRLTVL.

The chain carries TRBV15 and TRBJ1-4; 9 bases align to TRBD1. J lost 5 bases, V lost 3 bases, and 4 bases had no gene match. CDR3 length: 15 residues. From germline, CDR1 is LNHNV and CDR2 YYDKDF (reference sequence). The CDR3 DNA reads TGTGCCACCAGCAGCGGGGGACAGGGAAATGAAAAACTGTTTTTT. Protein: CATSSGGQGNEKLFF.

This clone was counted once. Other nucleotide sequences from this sample produce the same CDR3. This chain uses TRBV6-5 with TRBJ2-7; D not resolved. The germline gives CDR1 MNHEY, CDR2 SVGAGI. Trimming pared 5 bases from V and 2 bases from J, leaving 10 bases between. CDR3 length equals 13 residues. This chain's CDR3 is CASSPTGPYEQYF. CDR3 sequence (DNA): TGTGCCAGCAGTCCAACTGGTCCCTACGAGCAGTACTTC.

The chain combines TRBV27 with TRBJ2-7, with D unclear. Trimming removed 4 bases from V and 7 bases from J, with 14 bases in between. Germline V CDR1 and CDR2: MNHEY, SMNVEV (reference sequence). The CDR3 has 13 residues. The CDR3 DNA sequence: TGTGCCAGCAGTTGGTCAGCGCCGAGGGAGCAGTACTTC. This encodes CASSWSAPREQYF.

CDR3 region: CASSFADGGTQYF. In DNA, the CDR3 is TGTGCCAGCAGCTTTGCCGACGGAGGGACCCAGTACTTC. The chain has TRBV11-3 and TRBJ2-5; weak D call: TRBD2 (5 bases). V was cut by 3 bases and J by 7 bases, with 12 bases left in between. Germline CDR1 reads SGHNT; CDR2 reads YENEEA. The CDR3 runs 13 residues.

The chain is built from TRBV10-3 and TRBJ2-5, with 9 bases lining up with TRBD2. The CDR3 totals 16 residues. Germline V gene lookup returns CDR1 ENHRY and CDR2 SYGVKD. After removal of 3 bases from V and 4 bases from J, the junction contained 9 bases not matched to a gene. The DNA for the CDR3 is TGTGCCATCAGTGATGGTAGCGGGGGTCTTCGAGAGACCCAGTACTTC. Translated, it gives CAISDGSGGLRETQYF.

CDR3: CASIPGQGSFGANVLTF. The DNA of the CDR3 is TGTGCCAGCATCCCGGGACAGGGATCATTTGGGGCCAACGTCCTGACTTTC. The J gene is TRBJ2-6, the V gene TRBV5-6, with 9 bases identical to TRBD1. This CDR3 has 17 residues. V gave up 6 bases and J gave up 3 bases; unmatched junction bases: 10. CDR1 and CDR2 (germline): SGHDT, YYEEEE.

This chain joins TRBV7-8 and TRBJ1-1; tentatively, D is TRBD1 (6 bases). Trimming cost V 5 bases and J 0 bases, with 16 bases left between them. The CDR3 sequence is 16 residues long. Germline CDR1 SGHVS, CDR2 FQNEAQ. The DNA for the CDR3 is TGTGCCAGCAGCAAAACGACAGGAGCCATGAACACTGAAGCTTTCTTT. The encoded protein is CASSKTTGAMNTEAFF.

This rearrangement joins TRBV7-2 to TRBJ2-7; D is ambiguous. This CDR3 has 13 residues. The V gene's germline CDR1 is SGHTA and CDR2 FQGNSA. Trimming pared 3 bases from V and 1 base from J, leaving 7 bases between. The CDR3 protein is CASSFGVSYEQYF. The CDR3, as DNA: TGTGCCAGCAGCTTCGGAGTATCCTACGAGCAGTACTTC.

The V gene is TRBV7-2, the J gene TRBJ2-3; 9 bases are shared with TRBD1. Germline V gives CDR1 SGHTA, CDR2 FQGNSA. V was pared by 3 bases and J by 3 bases, with 4 bases of the junction left unmatched. This CDR3 has 15 amino acids. The CDR3: CASSLSGTGTDTQYF. DNA of the CDR3: TGTGCCAGCAGCTTGTCCGGGACAGGGACAGATACGCAGTATTTT.

The chain uses TRBV6-6 and TRBJ1-1; unclear D gene. In germline, CDR1 is MNHNY, CDR2 SVGAGI (reference sequence). The V end lost 0 bases, the J end lost 1 base, and 6 bases lay between the germline ends. The CDR3 sequence is 14 residues long. The CDR3 nucleotides are TGTGCCAGCAGTTACTCGAACGGGAACACTGAAGCTTTCTTT. As protein: CASSYSNGNTEAFF.